This TCR beta chain came from a study of T cell changes during pregnancy in multiple sclerosis. Method: immunoSEQ multiplex PCR; TCRdb's copy keeps in-frame clones and lacks some. Among roughly 110,000 clones listed, under 95% were seen once. V lost 3 bases and J lost 9, with 12 bases in between. The CDR3 contains 14 residues. Germline loops: CDR1 MNHEY, CDR2 SMNVEV (reference sequence). The chain couples TRBV27 to TRBJ1-6; D not certain. The sequence was obtained from a female donor with multiple sclerosis, enrolled in a pregnancy study. The specimen comprised peripheral blood, sampled before pregnancy. Here the CDR3 DNA reads TGTGCCAGCAGTTTCCCAGTAGAGGGTTCACCCCTCCACTTT. It specifies CASSFPVEGSPLHF.